A single sample is the source of the 23 T cell receptor beta chains below, sequenced in a study of CD8 T cells in Susac syndrome. Random hexamers were used to reverse transcribe an amount of roughly 0.45 to 1 ug RNA. TCRdb called the immunoSEQ multiplex PCR reads again in MiXCR, with one record for every CDR3 protein. The sample includes roughly 150,000 distinct CDR3 sequences, approximately 95% seen only once; the top ten take 0.15% to 0.2%. The sequencing sample was made of CD4+ T cells from PBMCs. These receptors came from a human donor with Susac syndrome.

This chain uses TRBV5-6 with TRBJ2-1; D gene uncertain. V shed 1 base and J shed 4 bases, with 9 bases lying between them. Germline V gene sequence: CDR1 SGHDT, CDR2 YYEEEE. This CDR3 region has 14 residues. This CDR3 is CASSLLDQYNEQFF. The CDR3 bases are TGTGCCAGCAGCTTGCTGGACCAATACAATGAGCAGTTCTTC.

The chain joins TRBV29-1 to TRBJ2-1; weak D call: TRBD1 (6 bases). The CDR3 spans 11 residues. V was trimmed by 7 bases and J by 10 bases, leaving 14 bases between them. Germline V lookup: CDR1 SQVTM, CDR2 ANQGSEA. CDR3 amino acids: CSAERGTEQFF. The DNA of the CDR3 is TGCAGCGCCGAGAGGGGGACAGAGCAGTTCTTC.

The chain carries TRBV4-1 and TRBJ1-2; no clear D gene. CDR1 MGHRA and CDR2 YSYEKL come from the germline V gene. V lost 2 bases and J 3 bases, leaving 4 bases between the germline ends. The CDR3 extends over 12 amino acids. The CDR3 DNA is TGCGCCAGCAGCCAATCCCACTATGGCTACACCTTC. This translates into CASSQSHYGYTF.

The CDR3: CSASTEAGAGQPQHF. For the CDR3, the DNA is TGCAGTGCTAGTACAGAGGCAGGGGCAGGGCAGCCCCAGCATTTT. The gene calls are TRBV20-1 and TRBJ1-5; tentatively, D is TRBD1 (6 bases). Trimming took off 3 bases at V and 7 bases at J, with 19 bases between the two ends. CDR1 DFQATT and CDR2 SNEGSKA come from the germline V gene (reference sequence). The CDR3 sequence is 15 residues long.

This chain joins TRBV5-1 and TRBJ2-7, with D hard to call. Trimming shortened V by 0 bases and J by 3 bases, and 7 bases separated the two germline ends. Germline CDR1 SGHRS, CDR2 YFSETQ. This CDR3 is built from 13 residues. The CDR3 region is CASSLEYGYEQYF. The CDR3 coding sequence is TGCGCCAGCAGCTTGGAATACGGCTACGAGCAGTACTTC.

The chain links TRBV28 to TRBJ1-2; 9 nucleotides agree with TRBD1. Germline values: CDR1 MDHEN, CDR2 SYDVKM. V was pared by 7 bases and J by 4 bases, with 4 bases of the junction left unmatched. The CDR3 totals 13 residues. The CDR3 DNA reads TGTGCCAGCAAGACAGGGGGGACCTATGGCTACACCTTC. Amino acid sequence: CASKTGGTYGYTF.

This clonotype was seen a few times. In DNA, the CDR3 is TGTGCCAGCAGCTTAAGGTCAGATTCACCCCTCCACTTT. It yields the protein CASSLRSDSPLHF. The rearrangement links TRBV7-2 to TRBJ1-6, with D unclear. The CDR3 is made up of 13 amino acids. CDR1 SGHTA and CDR2 FQGNSA come from the germline V gene. The V gene lost 2 bases and the J gene lost 8 bases, with 7 bases spanning the gap.

The rearrangement links TRBV9 to TRBJ2-3; the match to TRBD1 covers 10 bases. Germline CDR1 SGDLS, CDR2 YYNGEE. There are 15 residues in the CDR3. The J segment lost 3 bases and the V segment lost 0 bases, leaving 1 base of the junction unmatched. CDR3 DNA: TGTGCCAGCAGCGTAGGGGGACAGGGGACAGATACGCAGTATTTT. Residues: CASSVGGQGTDTQYF.

The chain couples TRBV15 to TRBJ1-5; D is undetermined. This CDR3 comprises 12 residues. Trimming stripped 0 bases from V and 3 bases from J, with 0 bases between. Germline CDR1 reads LNHNV; CDR2 reads YYDKDF (reference sequence). The CDR3 DNA sequence: TGTGCCACCAGCAGAGACAATCAGCCCCAGCATTTT. This gives the protein CATSRDNQPQHF.

This chain uses TRBV12-3 or TRBV12-4 with TRBJ2-2; 9 bases fit TRBD2. The CDR3 is made up of 15 amino acids. Trimming took 8 bases from V and 6 from J; bases not matched to a gene: 10. CDR3 in amino acids: CASGISGSRSGELFF. As DNA, the CDR3 is TGTGCCAGCGGAATTAGCGGGAGTCGGTCCGGGGAGCTGTTTTTT.

CDR3 sequence reads: CASALGDTEAFF. The CDR3 DNA reads TGTGCCAGTGCATTGGGGGACACTGAAGCTTTCTTT. The gene calls are TRBV6-1 and TRBJ1-1, with D tentatively TRBD1 (5 bases). The CDR3 runs to 12 residues. Germline CDR1 is MNHNS and CDR2 is SASEGT. The V end was cut by 9 bases, the J end by 3 bases, with 11 bases between.

The chain couples TRBV15 to TRBJ1-2; no firm D call. The CDR3 loop spans 14 amino acids. CDR1 LNHNV and CDR2 YYDKDF come from the germline V gene (reference sequence). Trimming stripped 0 bases from V and 4 bases from J, with 9 bases between. The CDR3 here is CATSREKGGYGYTF. CDR3 bases: TGTGCCACCAGCAGAGAAAAGGGTGGCTATGGCTACACCTTC.

V and J are TRBV27 and TRBJ1-3; D is perhaps TRBD1 (5 bases). CDR3 length: 15 residues. Germline CDR1 reads MNHEY; CDR2 reads SMNVEV (reference sequence). V was shortened by 7 bases and J by 6 bases, with 19 bases between the two germline ends. CDR3 sequence: CASKYSGIAENTIYF. The CDR3 coding sequence is TGTGCCAGCAAATACTCAGGGATAGCTGAAAACACCATATATTTT.

V and J are TRBV29-1 and TRBJ2-2; D remains ambiguous. The CDR3 covers 14 residues. The V gene lost 3 bases and the J gene lost 1 base, with 9 bases spanning the gap. CDR1 and CDR2 from the germline V gene are SQVTM and ANQGSEA. In DNA, the CDR3 is TGCAGCGTTGAGGTAGACTTGAACACCGGGGAGCTGTTTTTT. Protein sequence: CSVEVDLNTGELFF.

The chain couples TRBV6-6 to TRBJ1-5; unclear D gene. CDR1 is MNHNY and CDR2 is SVGAGI in the germline V gene (reference sequence). The CDR3 has 13 residues. V was shortened by 0 bases and J by 6 bases, with 6 bases between the two germline ends. CDR3 protein: CASSYSVAQPQHF. DNA of the CDR3: TGTGCCAGCAGTTACTCTGTGGCTCAGCCCCAGCATTTT.

J is TRBJ2-4 and V is TRBV19; 7 positions match TRBD1. The ends lost 4 bases at V and 4 bases at J; junction bases unmatched: 4. This CDR3 has 14 residues. Per germline, CDR1 LNHDA and CDR2 SQIVND (reference sequence). This CDR3 reads CASSKVTGKNIQYF. CDR3 bases: TGTGCCAGTAGTAAGGTGACAGGGAAAAACATTCAGTACTTC.

This chain links TRBV5-1 with TRBJ2-2; 8 nucleotides align to TRBD2. CDR1 and CDR2 from the germline V gene are SGHRS and YFSETQ. This CDR3 has 15 amino acids. With 2 bases clipped from V and 2 bases from J, the junction kept 2 bases outside the gene matches. The CDR3 protein is CASSLAGDNTGELFF. The CDR3 coding sequence is TGCGCCAGCAGCTTAGCGGGGGATAACACCGGGGAGCTGTTTTTT.

The chain uses TRBV25-1 and TRBJ1-1; D gene uncertain. Germline V gene lookup returns CDR1 MGHDK and CDR2 SYGVNS. The CDR3 has 13 amino acids. V was pared by 2 bases and J by 0 bases, with 4 bases between. CDR3 residues: CASSERMNTEAFF. For the CDR3, the DNA is TGTGCCAGCAGTGAACGGATGAACACTGAAGCTTTCTTT.

This clonotype was counted between two and nine times. This chain uses TRBV18 with TRBJ2-5, with TRBD2 as a possible D gene (6 bases). CDR3 length: 13 residues. The V end lost 6 bases, the J end lost 1 base, and 9 bases lay between the germline ends. The germline V gene has CDR1 KGHSH and CDR2 LQKENI. As DNA, the CDR3 is TGTGCCAGCTCCCCGGGGGTCCAAGAGACCCAGTACTTC. The encoded protein is CASSPGVQETQYF.

The V gene is TRBV20-1, the J gene TRBJ1-6; D is possibly TRBD1 (6 bases). This CDR3 region has 13 residues. V was cut by 7 bases and J by 7 bases, with 14 bases left in between. The germline V gene encodes CDR1 DFQATT and CDR2 SNEGSKA (reference sequence). The CDR3 sequence: CSVQGGSNSPLHF. For the CDR3, the DNA is TGCAGTGTACAGGGAGGAAGCAATTCACCCCTCCACTTT.

The rearrangement joins TRBV12-3 or TRBV12-4 to TRBJ2-7; TRBD1 might be the D (6 bases). This CDR3 has 14 residues. Trimming stripped 5 bases from V and 3 bases from J, with 14 bases between. The CDR3 coding sequence is TGTGCCAGCAGTCGGGAACAGGGAAACTACGAGCAGTACTTC. It translates to CASSREQGNYEQYF.

This clonotype occurred once. The V and J genes are TRBV29-1 and TRBJ2-3; D is tentatively TRBD1 or TRBD2 (5 bases each). Between the trimmed V and J ends, which lost 1 base and 10 bases, there was a span of 15 bases. Germline CDR1 is SQVTM and CDR2 is ANQGSEA. The CDR3 contains 13 residues. The CDR3 region has the DNA TGCAGCGTTGAAGGACCTGGGGGTCATCCGCAGTATTTT. Translating gives CSVEGPGGHPQYF.

This chain uses TRBV20-1 with TRBJ2-1; D call uncertain. Trimming left V 1 base short and J 8 bases short, with 9 bases between. The germline gives CDR1 DFQATT, CDR2 SNEGSKA (reference sequence). The CDR3 consists of 12 residues. CDR3 DNA: TGCAGTGCTAGAGTCGTAGGGTATGAGCAGTTCTTC. Translating it yields CSARVVGYEQFF.